The text below deals with one T cell receptor (beta chain). CDR3 length: 17 residues. The trim removed 4 bases at V and 0 bases at J, leaving 6 bases unmatched. Germline V gives CDR1 SNHLY, CDR2 FYNNEI. The sample originates from a study of shared clonotypes between healthy human individuals. Naive CD8 cells were CD45RO-negative, positively selected for CCR7, excluding terminally differentiated effector memory CD45RA+ cells. The assay was immunoSEQ multiplex PCR, and TCRdb's table has in-frame clones only and misses some. The sample records roughly 570,000 clones, 95% to 98% being singletons. This chain connects TRBV2 to TRBJ2-2; TRBD1 matches at 9 bases. The specimen sequenced was naive CD8+ T cells sorted from blood. This clonotype was sampled from a man between 25 and 39 years old in good health. CDR3 nucleotide sequence: TGTGCCAGCAGTGGGGTAACAGGGGGCGCGAACACCGGGGAGCTGTTTTTT. This translates into CASSGVTGGANTGELFF.